The clone carrying this T cell receptor (beta chain) was counted once. In the original workflow: Cell counts per sample came from amplifying reference gene primers. Measured with immunoSEQ multiplex PCR; TCRdb has only the in-frame clones, and not every one. The V and J calls and clone size were taken over from that table, and D and trimming were inferred from the DNA. The table shows around 67,000 clones, with over 65% occurring only once. This record belongs to a study of blood T cell repertoires in COVID-19. In the study overall: The United States, Italy and Spain provided the acute and convalescent COVID-19 samples. In each case, the material was cDNA or gDNA derived from T cells, B-cell-depleted T cells, or PBMCs.

This CDR3 has 11 residues. In germline, CDR1 is SGHRS, CDR2 YFSETQ. The V end was cut by 6 bases, the J end by 6 bases, with 9 bases between. The clonotype originates from a woman aged 70 to 79 with acute or convalescent COVID-19. The sequencing sample was made of peripheral blood. The chain recombines TRBV5-1 with TRBJ1-1; D unresolved. The CDR3 DNA reads TGCGCCAGCAACGACGGGGCTGAAGCTTTCTTT. Translating it yields CASNDGAEAFF.